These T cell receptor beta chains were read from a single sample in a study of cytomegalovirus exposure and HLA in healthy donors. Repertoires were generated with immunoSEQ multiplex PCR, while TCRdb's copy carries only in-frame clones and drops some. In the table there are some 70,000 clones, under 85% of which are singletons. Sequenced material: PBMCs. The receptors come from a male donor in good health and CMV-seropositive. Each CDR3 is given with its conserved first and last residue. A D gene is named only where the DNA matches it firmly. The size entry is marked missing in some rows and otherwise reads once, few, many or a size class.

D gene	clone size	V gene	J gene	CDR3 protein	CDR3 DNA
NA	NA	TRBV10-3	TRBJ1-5	CAISVADNQPQHF	TGTGCCATCAGTGTGGCAGACAATCAGCCCCAGCATTTT
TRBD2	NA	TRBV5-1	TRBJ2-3	CASSLGVRGAKDTQYF	TGCGCCAGCAGCTTGGGGGTGCGGGGGGCAAAAGATACGCAGTATTTT
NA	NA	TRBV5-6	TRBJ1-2	CASSQQGRYGYTF	TGTGCCAGCAGCCAACAGGGACGGTATGGCTACACCTTC
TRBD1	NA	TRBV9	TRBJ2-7	CASSVGGQGAYEQYF	TGTGCCAGCAGTGTAGGGGGACAGGGGGCCTACGAGCAGTACTTC
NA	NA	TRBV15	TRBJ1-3	CATSSSGNTIYF	TGTGCCACCAGCAGCAGTGGAAACACCATATATTTT
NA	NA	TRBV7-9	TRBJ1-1	CASSKPLTVVNTEAFF	TGTGCCAGCAGCAAACCTTTGACAGTAGTGAACACTGAAGCTTTCTTT
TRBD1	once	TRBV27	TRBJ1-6	CASSLGLQATGVNNSPLHF	TGTGCCAGCAGTTTAGGGCTCCAAGCGACAGGGGTTAATAATTCACCCCTCCACTTT
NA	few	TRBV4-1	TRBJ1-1	CASSQVNGDEAFF	TGCGCCAGCAGCCAAGTGAACGGGGATGAAGCTTTCTTT
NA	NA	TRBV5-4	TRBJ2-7	CASSAWRGISAYEQYF	TGTGCCAGCAGCGCGTGGAGGGGAATTTCGGCCTACGAGCAGTACTTC
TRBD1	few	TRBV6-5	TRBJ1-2	CASSATGVGGYTF	TGTGCCAGCAGTGCAACAGGGGTTGGTGGCTACACCTTC
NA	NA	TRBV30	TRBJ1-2	CAWSPGGNYGYTF	TGTGCCTGGAGTCCTGGCGGAAACTATGGCTACACCTTC
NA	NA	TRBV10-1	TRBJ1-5	CASSEPGGRESNQPQHF	TGCGCCAGCAGTGAGCCGGGAGGAAGGGAAAGCAATCAGCCCCAGCATTTT
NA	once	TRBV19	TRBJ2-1	CASSIFRGEQFF	TGTGCCAGTAGTATTTTCCGCGGGGAGCAGTTCTTC
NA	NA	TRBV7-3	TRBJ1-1	CASSTDDRSNTEAFF	TGTGCCAGCAGCACGGATGACAGATCGAACACTGAAGCTTTCTTT
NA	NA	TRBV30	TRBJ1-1	CACGQSGDTEAFF	TGTGCCTGTGGGCAGTCAGGCGACACTGAAGCTTTCTTT
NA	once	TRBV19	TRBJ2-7	CASSPGLEFEQYF	TGTGCCAGTAGCCCCGGCTTGGAGTTCGAGCAGTACTTC
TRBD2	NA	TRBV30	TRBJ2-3	CAWATSGGIYDTQYF	TGTGCCTGGGCAACTAGCGGGGGAATTTATGATACGCAGTATTTT
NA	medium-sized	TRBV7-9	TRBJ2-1	CASSEYRVSYNEQFF	TGTGCCAGCAGTGAATACAGGGTATCCTACAATGAGCAGTTCTTC
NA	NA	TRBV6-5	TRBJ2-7	CASSYRYERYEQYF	TGTGCCAGCAGTTACCGATACGAGCGCTACGAGCAGTACTTC
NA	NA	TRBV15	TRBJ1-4	CATSRGQEKLFF	TGTGCCACCAGCAGAGGACAGGAAAAACTGTTTTTT
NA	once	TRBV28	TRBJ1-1	CASTPLGREDTEAFF	TGTGCCAGCACTCCTCTGGGCAGGGAGGACACTGAAGCTTTCTTT
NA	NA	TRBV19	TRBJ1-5	CASSMGRGGDQPQHF	TGTGCCAGTAGTATGGGAAGGGGAGGGGATCAGCCCCAGCATTTT
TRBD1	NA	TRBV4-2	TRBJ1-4	CASSQEATRGNEKLFF	TGTGCCAGCAGCCAAGAAGCAACCAGGGGGAATGAAAAACTGTTTTTT
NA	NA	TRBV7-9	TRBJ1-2	CASSLVVQAFYGYTF	TGTGCCAGCAGCTTAGTTGTACAGGCCTTCTATGGCTACACCTTC
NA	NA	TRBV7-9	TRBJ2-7	CASSLARGVSYEQYF	TGTGCCAGCAGCTTAGCGCGAGGAGTCTCCTACGAGCAGTACTTC
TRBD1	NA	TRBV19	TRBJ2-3	CASSMGQGSDTQYF	TGTGCCAGTAGTATGGGACAGGGATCAGATACGCAGTATTTT
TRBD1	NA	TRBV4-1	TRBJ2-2	CASSPTQGAATGELFF	TGCGCCAGCAGCCCGACGCAGGGGGCGGCCACCGGGGAGCTGTTTTTT
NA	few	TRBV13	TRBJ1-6	CASSSELEGVPPLHF	TGTGCCAGCAGCTCCGAGTTAGAGGGGGTGCCACCCCTCCACTTT
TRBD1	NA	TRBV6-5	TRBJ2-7	CASSGQGINSKKQYF	TGTGCCAGCTCTGGACAGGGGATAAATTCAAAAAAGCAGTACTTC
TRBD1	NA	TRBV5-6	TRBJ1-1	CASSRGQFLNTEAFF	TGTGCCAGCAGTCGGGGACAGTTCTTGAACACTGAAGCTTTCTTT
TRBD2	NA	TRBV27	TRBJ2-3	CASGQTGTSGSDTQYF	TGTGCCAGCGGGCAGACCGGGACTAGCGGATCAGATACGCAGTATTTT
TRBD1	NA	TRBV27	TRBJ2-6	CASSRSQGVTGANVLTF	TGTGCCAGCAGTAGATCACAGGGGGTAACTGGGGCCAACGTCCTGACTTTC
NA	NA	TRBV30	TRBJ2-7	CAWSGGYEQYF	TGTGCCTGGAGTGGCGGGTACGAGCAGTACTTC
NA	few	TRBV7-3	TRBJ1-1	CASSLQGGDTEAFF	TGTGCCAGCAGCTTACAGGGAGGGGATACTGAAGCTTTCTTT
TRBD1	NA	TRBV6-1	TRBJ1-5	CASSEVGQGNQPQHF	TGTGCCAGCAGTGAAGTGGGACAGGGGAATCAGCCCCAGCATTTT
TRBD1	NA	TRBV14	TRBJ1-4	CASSPHQGATNEKLFF	TGTGCCAGCAGCCCACATCAGGGGGCAACTAATGAAAAACTGTTTTTT
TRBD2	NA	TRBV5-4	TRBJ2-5	CASSDRTSGGETQYF	TGTGCCAGCAGCGACAGGACTAGCGGGGGGGAGACCCAGTACTTC
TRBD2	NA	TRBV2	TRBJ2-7	CASKSTSGYEQYF	TGTGCCAGCAAATCGACTAGCGGGTACGAGCAGTACTTC
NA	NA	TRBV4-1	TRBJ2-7	CASSQEVRGYYEQYF	TGCGCCAGCAGCCAAGAGGTCCGAGGGTACTACGAGCAGTACTTC
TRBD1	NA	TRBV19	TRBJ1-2	CASSTTIPGQAGYGYTF	TGTGCCAGTAGTACCACGATCCCAGGACAGGCGGGCTATGGCTACACCTTC
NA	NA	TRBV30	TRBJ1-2	CACTRGAEGYTF	TGTGCCTGTACCCGGGGGGCCGAGGGCTACACCTTC
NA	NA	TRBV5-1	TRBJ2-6	CASSLAYNSGANVLTF	TGCGCCAGCAGCTTGGCGTATAACTCTGGGGCCAACGTCCTGACTTTC
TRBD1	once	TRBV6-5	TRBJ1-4	CASSWDSKNEKLFF	TGTGCCAGCAGTTGGGACAGCAAAAATGAAAAACTGTTTTTT
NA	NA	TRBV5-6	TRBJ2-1	CATRGGYNEQFF	TGTGCCACTAGGGGCGGATACAATGAGCAGTTCTTC
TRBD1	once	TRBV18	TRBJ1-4	CASSRGTANEKLFF	TGTGCCAGCTCACGCGGGACAGCTAATGAAAAACTGTTTTTT
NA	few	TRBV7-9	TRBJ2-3	CASSLDGRDTQYF	TGTGCCAGCAGCTTAGATGGGCGCGATACGCAGTATTTT
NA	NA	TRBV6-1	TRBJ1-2	CASSEARDGYTF	TGTGCCAGCAGTGAAGCGCGTGATGGCTACACCTTC
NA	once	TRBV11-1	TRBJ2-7	CASSKSFGTTYEQYF	TGTGCCAGCAGCAAGTCCTTCGGGACAACTTACGAGCAGTACTTC
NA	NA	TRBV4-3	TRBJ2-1	CASSQERLPMNEQFF	TGCGCCAGCAGCCAAGAGAGACTCCCTATGAATGAGCAGTTCTTC
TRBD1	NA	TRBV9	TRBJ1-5	CASSSGWAGGQPQHF	TGTGCCAGCAGCTCTGGGTGGGCAGGGGGACAGCCCCAGCATTTT
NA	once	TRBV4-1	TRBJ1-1	CASSQDPGYTEAFF	TGCGCCAGCAGCCAAGATCCGGGGTACACTGAAGCTTTCTTT
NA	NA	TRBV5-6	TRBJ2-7	CASSSGPSGPPPAYEQYF	TGTGCCAGCAGCTCTGGGCCCAGCGGTCCCCCCCCCGCCTACGAGCAGTACTTC
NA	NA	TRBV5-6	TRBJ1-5	CASSLNRVRQPQHF	TGTGCCAGCAGCTTGAACAGGGTGAGGCAGCCCCAGCATTTT